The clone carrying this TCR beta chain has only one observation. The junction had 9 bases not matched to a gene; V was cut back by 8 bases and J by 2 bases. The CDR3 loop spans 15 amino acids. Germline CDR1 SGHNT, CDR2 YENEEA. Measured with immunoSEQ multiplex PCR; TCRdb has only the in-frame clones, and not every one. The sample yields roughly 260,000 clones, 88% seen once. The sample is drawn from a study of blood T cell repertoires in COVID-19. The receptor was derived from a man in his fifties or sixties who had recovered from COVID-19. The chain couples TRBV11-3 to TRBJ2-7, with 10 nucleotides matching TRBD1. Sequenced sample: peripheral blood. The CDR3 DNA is TGTGCCAGCCCAACTGGACAGGGGGAGCCCTACGAGCAGTACTTC. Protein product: CASPTGQGEPYEQYF.